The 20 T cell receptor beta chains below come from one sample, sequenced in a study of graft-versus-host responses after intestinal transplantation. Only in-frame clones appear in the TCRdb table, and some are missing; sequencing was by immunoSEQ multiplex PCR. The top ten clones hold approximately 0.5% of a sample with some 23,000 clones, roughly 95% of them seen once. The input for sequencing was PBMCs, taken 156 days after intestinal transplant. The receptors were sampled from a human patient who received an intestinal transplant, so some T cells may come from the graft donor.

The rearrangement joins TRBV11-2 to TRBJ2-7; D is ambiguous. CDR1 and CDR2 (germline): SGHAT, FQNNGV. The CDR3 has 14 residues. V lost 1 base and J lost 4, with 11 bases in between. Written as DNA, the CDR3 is TGTGCCAGCAGCTTAGGCCCAGAAAGTTACGAGCAGTACTTC. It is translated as CASSLGPESYEQYF.

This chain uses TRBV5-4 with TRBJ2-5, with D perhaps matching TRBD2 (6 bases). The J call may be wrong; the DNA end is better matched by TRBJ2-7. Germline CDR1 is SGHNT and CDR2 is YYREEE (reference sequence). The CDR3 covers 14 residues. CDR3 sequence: CASSFGGEGSEQYF. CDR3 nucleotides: TGTGCCAGCAGCTTCGGGGGTGAAGGGTCCGAGCAGTACTTC.

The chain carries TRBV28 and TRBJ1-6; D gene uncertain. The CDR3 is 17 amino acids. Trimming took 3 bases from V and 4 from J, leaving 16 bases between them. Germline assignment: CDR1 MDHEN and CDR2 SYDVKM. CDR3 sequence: CASSLAGFLAYNSPLHF. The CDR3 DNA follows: TGTGCCAGCAGTTTGGCGGGATTCCTCGCTTATAATTCACCCCTCCACTTT.

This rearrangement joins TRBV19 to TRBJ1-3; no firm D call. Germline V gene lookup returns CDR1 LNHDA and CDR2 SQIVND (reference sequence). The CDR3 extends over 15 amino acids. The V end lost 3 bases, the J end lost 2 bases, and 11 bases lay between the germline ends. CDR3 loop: CASSIFAGPGNTIYF. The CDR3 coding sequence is TGTGCCAGTAGTATCTTTGCAGGTCCTGGAAACACCATATATTTT. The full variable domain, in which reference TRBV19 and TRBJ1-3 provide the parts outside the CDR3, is DGGITQSPKYLFRKEGQNVTLSCEQNLNHDAMYWYRQDPGQGLRLIYYSQIVNDFQKGDIAEGYSVSREKKESFPLTVTSAQKNPTAFYLCASSIFAGPGNTIYFGEGSWLTVV.

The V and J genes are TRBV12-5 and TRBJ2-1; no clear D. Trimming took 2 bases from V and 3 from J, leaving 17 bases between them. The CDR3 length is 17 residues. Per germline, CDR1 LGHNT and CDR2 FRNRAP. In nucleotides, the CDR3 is TGTGCTAGTGGTTTGAACGAAGGGCAGACCGTCTACAATGAGCAGTTCTTC. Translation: CASGLNEGQTVYNEQFF.

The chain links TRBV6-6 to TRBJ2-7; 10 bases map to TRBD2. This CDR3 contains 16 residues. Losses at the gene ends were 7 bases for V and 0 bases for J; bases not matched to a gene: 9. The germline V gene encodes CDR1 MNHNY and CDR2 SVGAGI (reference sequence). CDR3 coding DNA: TGTGCCAGCAAGCCTAGCGGGGGCCTTAGCTCCTACGAGCAGTACTTC. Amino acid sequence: CASKPSGGLSSYEQYF.

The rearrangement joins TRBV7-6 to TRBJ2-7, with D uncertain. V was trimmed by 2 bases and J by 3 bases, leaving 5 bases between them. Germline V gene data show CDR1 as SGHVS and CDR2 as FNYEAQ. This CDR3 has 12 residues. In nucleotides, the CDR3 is TGTGCCAGCAGCTTACCCGGCTACGAGCAGTACTTC. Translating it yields CASSLPGYEQYF.

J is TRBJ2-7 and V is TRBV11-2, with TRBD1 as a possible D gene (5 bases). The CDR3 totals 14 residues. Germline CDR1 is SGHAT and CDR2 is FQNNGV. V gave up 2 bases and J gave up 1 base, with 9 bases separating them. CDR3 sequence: CASSLQGRSYEQYF. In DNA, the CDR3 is TGTGCCAGCAGCTTACAGGGCAGATCCTACGAGCAGTACTTC.

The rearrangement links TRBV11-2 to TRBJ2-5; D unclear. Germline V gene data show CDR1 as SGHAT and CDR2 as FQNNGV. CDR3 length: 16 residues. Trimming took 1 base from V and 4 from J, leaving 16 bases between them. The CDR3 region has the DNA TGTGCCAGCAGCTTAGTCCTCCTTAGTAGGAGAGAGACCCAGTACTTC. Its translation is CASSLVLLSRRETQYF. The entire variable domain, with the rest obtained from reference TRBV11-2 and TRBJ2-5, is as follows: EAGVAQSPRYKIIEKRQSVAFWCNPISGHATLYWYQQILGQGPKLLIQFQNNGVVDDSQLPKDRFSAERLKGVDSTLKIQPAKLEDSAVYLCASSLVLLSRRETQYFGPGTRLLVL.

The CDR3 DNA reads TGTGCCAGCAGCCCAACGGGACAGGGGGCGTACGAGCAGTACTTC. Encoded protein: CASSPTGQGAYEQYF. The chain links TRBV7-2 to TRBJ2-7, with TRBD1 identical over 12 bases. Per the germline V gene, CDR1 is SGHTA and CDR2 is FQGNSA. V was pared by 5 bases and J by 4 bases, with 6 bases of the junction left unmatched. The CDR3 runs to 15 residues.

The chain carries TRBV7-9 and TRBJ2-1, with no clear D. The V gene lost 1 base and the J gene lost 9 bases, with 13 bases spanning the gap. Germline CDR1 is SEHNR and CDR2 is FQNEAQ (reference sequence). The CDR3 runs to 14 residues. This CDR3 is CASSLDRSSIEQFF. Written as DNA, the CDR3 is TGTGCCAGCAGCTTAGACCGATCTTCAATTGAGCAGTTCTTC.

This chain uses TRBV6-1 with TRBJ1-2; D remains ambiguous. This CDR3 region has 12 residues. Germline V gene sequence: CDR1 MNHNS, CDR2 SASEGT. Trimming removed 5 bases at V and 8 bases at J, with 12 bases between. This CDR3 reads CASSWAAGGYTF. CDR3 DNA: TGTGCCAGCAGTTGGGCCGCCGGCGGCTACACCTTC.

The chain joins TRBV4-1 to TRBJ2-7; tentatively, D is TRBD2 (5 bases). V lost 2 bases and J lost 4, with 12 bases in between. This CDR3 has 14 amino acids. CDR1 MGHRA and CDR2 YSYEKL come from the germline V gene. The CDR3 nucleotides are TGCGCCAGCAGCCAAACCCCTGGGAGTTACGAGCAGTACTTC. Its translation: CASSQTPGSYEQYF.

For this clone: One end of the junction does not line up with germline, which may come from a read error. The CDR3 nucleotides are TGTGTCAGCAGCGACAGATATGAGCAGTTCTTC. Translated, it gives CVSSDRYEQFF. The rearrangement links TRBV7-2 to TRBJ2-1; possible D gene TRBD1, 5 bases. The CDR3 runs 11 residues. Germline V gene lookup returns CDR1 SGHTA and CDR2 FQGNSA.

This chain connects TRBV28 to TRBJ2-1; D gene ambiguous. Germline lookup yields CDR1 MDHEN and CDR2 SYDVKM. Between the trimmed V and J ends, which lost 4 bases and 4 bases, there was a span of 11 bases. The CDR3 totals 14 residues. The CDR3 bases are TGTGCCAGCAGTTCGATACTTTCTTACAATGAGCAGTTCTTC. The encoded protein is CASSSILSYNEQFF.

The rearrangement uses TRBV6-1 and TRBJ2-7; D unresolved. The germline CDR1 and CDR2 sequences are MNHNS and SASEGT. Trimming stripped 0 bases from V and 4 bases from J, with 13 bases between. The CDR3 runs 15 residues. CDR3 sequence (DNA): TGTGCCAGCAGTGAAGCCAACTTATCCATTTACGAGCAGTACTTC. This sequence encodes CASSEANLSIYEQYF.

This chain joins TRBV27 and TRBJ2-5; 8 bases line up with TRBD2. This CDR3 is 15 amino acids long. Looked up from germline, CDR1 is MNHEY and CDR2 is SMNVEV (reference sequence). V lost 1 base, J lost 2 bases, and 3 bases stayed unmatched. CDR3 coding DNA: TGTGCCAGCAGTTTATATACGGGGGGGCAAGAGACCCAGTACTTC. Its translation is CASSLYTGGQETQYF.

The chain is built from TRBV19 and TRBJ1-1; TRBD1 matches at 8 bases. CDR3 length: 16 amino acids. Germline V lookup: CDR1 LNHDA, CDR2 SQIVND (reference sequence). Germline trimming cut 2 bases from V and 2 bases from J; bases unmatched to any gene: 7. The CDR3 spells CASSIRQGKVNTEAFF. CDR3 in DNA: TGTGCCAGTAGTATACGACAGGGGAAGGTTAACACTGAAGCTTTCTTT.

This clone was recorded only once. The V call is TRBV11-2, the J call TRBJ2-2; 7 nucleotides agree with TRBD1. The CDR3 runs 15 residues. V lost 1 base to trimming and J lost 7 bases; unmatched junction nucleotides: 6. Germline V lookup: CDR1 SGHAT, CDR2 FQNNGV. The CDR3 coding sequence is TGTGCCAGCAGCTTAGCCCCGCCAGGGGGCGGGGAGCTGTTTTTT. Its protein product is CASSLAPPGGGELFF.

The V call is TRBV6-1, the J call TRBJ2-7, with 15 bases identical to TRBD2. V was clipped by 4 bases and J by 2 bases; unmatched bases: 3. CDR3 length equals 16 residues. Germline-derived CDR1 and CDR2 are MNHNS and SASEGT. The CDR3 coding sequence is TGTGCCAGCAGTGGGGGGACTAGCGGGAGGCCCTACGAGCAGTACTTC. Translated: CASSGGTSGRPYEQYF.